What follows are 22 T cell receptor beta chains derived from one specimen sequenced in a study of a mutant IDH1 vaccine in newly diagnosed glioma. Sample time point: baseline, week 1 (first vaccination visit). Specified treatment: pre-vaccination baseline after standard-of-care therapy. Produced via immunoSEQ multiplex PCR; TCRdb's table is partial and in-frame only. The sample contains 80,000 to 100,000 clones, about 80% of which appear only once. The input for sequencing was PBMCs, taken from a glioma patient treated with radiotherapy, temozolomide or both. Every receptor here comes from a man aged 40-55 years with glioma.

V usage is TRBV6-1 and J usage is TRBJ2-1; D uncertain. V lost 3 bases and J 3 bases, leaving 9 bases between the germline ends. The CDR3 spans 14 residues. CDR1 is MNHNS and CDR2 is SASEGT in the germline V gene. The CDR3 here is CASSDMSDYNEQFF. CDR3 sequence (DNA): TGTGCCAGCAGTGATATGTCAGACTACAATGAGCAGTTCTTC.

The chain employs TRBV7-2 and TRBJ1-1, with 8 bases aligning to TRBD1. V trimming: 5 bases; J trimming: 4 bases; junction bases outside the gene matches: 3. Germline V gives CDR1 SGHTA, CDR2 FQGNSA. CDR3 length: 13 amino acids. Here the CDR3 DNA reads TGTGCCAGCAGCGCAGACAGGGGCACTGAAGCTTTCTTT. Amino acid sequence: CASSADRGTEAFF.

The chain recombines TRBV13 with TRBJ2-7; TRBD2 matches 10 bases. V shed 4 bases and J 6 bases; nucleotides not matched to a gene: 12. The CDR3 extends over 16 amino acids. Germline V gives CDR1 PRHDT, CDR2 FYEKMQ (reference sequence). CDR3 sequence: CASSSKTSGSSIEQYF. The CDR3 DNA reads TGTGCCAGCAGCTCCAAGACTAGCGGGTCTAGCATCGAGCAGTACTTC.

This chain connects TRBV13 to TRBJ2-7; no clear D gene. The CDR3 has 14 residues. CDR1 and CDR2 (germline): PRHDT, FYEKMQ (reference sequence). The V end was cut by 5 bases, the J end by 1 base, with 12 bases between. As DNA, the CDR3 is TGTGCCAGCAGCCCAACGACGGTTTCCTACGAGCAGTACTTC. Its protein product is CASSPTTVSYEQYF.

The V gene is TRBV28, the J gene TRBJ1-2; D not certain. Germline V lookup: CDR1 MDHEN, CDR2 SYDVKM. V was trimmed by 4 bases and J by 8 bases, leaving 17 bases between them. The CDR3 is made up of 14 amino acids. The CDR3, as DNA: TGTGCCAGCAGTTCCCTGGGAGGGAGTGGCGGCTACACCTTC. It encodes CASSSLGGSGGYTF.

CDR3 DNA sequence: TGTGCCAGTAGTAACCAGGGACAGGCGAACTATGGCTACACCTTC. Its protein product is CASSNQGQANYGYTF. The chain employs TRBV19 and TRBJ1-2; 8 positions agree with TRBD1. With V trimmed by 4 bases and J by 2 bases, 6 bases remained unmatched. The CDR3 consists of 15 residues. Germline CDR1 and CDR2: LNHDA and SQIVND (reference sequence).

This clone has only one observation. The CDR3 protein is CASSFPGGHGYTF. As DNA, the CDR3 is TGTGCCAGCAGCTTCCCGGGGGGACATGGCTACACCTTC. The chain employs TRBV5-4 and TRBJ1-2, with a weak D call TRBD1 (5 bases). Germline V gene data show CDR1 as SGHNT and CDR2 as YYREEE (reference sequence). This CDR3 spans 13 amino acids. Trimming shortened V by 2 bases and J by 6 bases, and 11 bases separated the two germline ends.

This chain uses TRBV19 with TRBJ2-5; weak D call: TRBD1 (6 bases). Germline-derived CDR1 and CDR2 are LNHDA and SQIVND (reference sequence). The CDR3 contains 14 residues. V was clipped by 7 bases and J by 5 bases, with 17 bases between them. In DNA, the CDR3 is TGTGCCAGTAAGGGGGTGGCATACGGGGAGACCCAGTACTTC. Encoded protein: CASKGVAYGETQYF.

This clone was seen more than once but under ten times. The rearrangement uses TRBV5-1 and TRBJ2-7; TRBD1 aligns across 7 bases. The CDR3 runs 13 residues. CDR1 and CDR2 from the germline V gene are SGHRS and YFSETQ. V shed 4 bases and J 5 bases; nucleotides not matched to a gene: 6. The DNA of the CDR3 is TGCGCCAGCAGCACACAGGGGACCGACGAGCAGTACTTC. It codes for CASSTQGTDEQYF.

V gene TRBV28 combines with J gene TRBJ2-1; 7 bases align to TRBD1. Germline V gene sequence: CDR1 MDHEN, CDR2 SYDVKM. This CDR3 region has 15 residues. V was clipped by 3 bases and J by 2 bases; unmatched bases: 4. This chain's CDR3 is CASSFDRAPYNEQFF. The DNA of the CDR3 is TGTGCCAGCAGTTTCGACAGGGCACCCTACAATGAGCAGTTCTTC. Together with reference TRBV28 and TRBJ2-1, the CDR3 gives the full variable domain: DVKVTQSSRYLVKRTGEKVFLECVQDMDHENMFWYRQDPGLGLRLIYFSYDVKMKEKGDIPEGYSVSREKKERFSLILESASTNQTSMYLCASSFDRAPYNEQFFGPGTRLTVL.

The V and J genes are TRBV10-3 and TRBJ1-1; maybe TRBD1 (6 bases). Germline V CDR1 and CDR2: ENHRY, SYGVKD. This CDR3 has 13 amino acids. The germline V and J ends were trimmed by 6 bases and 4 bases, with 12 bases remaining between them. CDR3 DNA sequence: TGTGCCATCAGCGCCGGGGGCACCACTGAAGCTTTCTTT. Translation gives CAISAGGTTEAFF.

V gene TRBV25-1 combines with J gene TRBJ2-5; a possible D gene is TRBD2 (5 bases). The CDR3 runs 15 residues. Germline V gene lookup returns CDR1 MGHDK and CDR2 SYGVNS. With 2 bases removed from V and 3 bases from J, the gap between germline ends came to 13 bases. DNA of the CDR3: TGTGCCAGCAGTGAACCCCGGGGAGCCGAAGAGACCCAGTACTTC. This codes for CASSEPRGAEETQYF. Supplemented by reference TRBV25-1 and TRBJ2-5, the full variable domain reads EADIYQTPRYLVIGTGKKITLECSQTMGHDKMYWYQQDPGMELHLIHYSYGVNSTEKGDLSSESTVSRIRTEHFPLTLESARPSHTSQYLCASSEPRGAEETQYFGPGTRLLVL.

The rearrangement uses TRBV29-1 and TRBJ1-1; maybe TRBD1 (5 bases). The V gene's germline CDR1 is SQVTM and CDR2 ANQGSEA. The CDR3 loop spans 12 amino acids. Between the trimmed V and J ends, which lost 0 bases and 10 bases, there was a span of 12 bases. The CDR3 nucleotides read TGCAGCGTTGAAGATCGCTGGGGGGGAGCTTTCTTT. This translates into CSVEDRWGGAFF.

The V and J genes are TRBV7-9 and TRBJ2-1; 9 nucleotides match TRBD2. This CDR3 comprises 13 residues. Trimming removed 11 bases from V and 6 bases from J; junction bases left unmatched: 8. CDR1 and CDR2 (germline): SEHNR, FQNEAQ (reference sequence). CDR3 loop: CAVRGLAFNEQFF. The CDR3 DNA follows: TGTGCCGTCCGGGGACTAGCTTTCAATGAGCAGTTCTTC.

This rearrangement joins TRBV6-1 to TRBJ2-1, with 9 bases that match TRBD1. The length of the CDR3 is 13 residues. The germline V gene encodes CDR1 MNHNS and CDR2 SASEGT. The trim removed 5 bases at V and 8 bases at J, leaving 4 bases unmatched. The CDR3 region has the DNA TGTGCCAGCAGTAGACGACAGGGGGATGAGCAGTTCTTC. It codes for CASSRRQGDEQFF.

The gene calls are TRBV6-1 and TRBJ2-2; D remains ambiguous. The CDR3 has 13 amino acids. Trimming took 1 base from V and 6 from J, leaving 6 bases between them. Germline V gives CDR1 MNHNS, CDR2 SASEGT. The CDR3 nucleotides read TGTGCCAGCAGTGAAGGTGTGGCCGGGGAGCTGTTTTTT. Encoded protein: CASSEGVAGELFF.

CDR3 loop: CASSYTVPGTGELFF. The CDR3 DNA follows: TGTGCCAGCAGCTACACAGTCCCCGGGACCGGGGAGCTGTTTTTT. This sequence joins TRBV7-8 and TRBJ2-2, with D hard to call. From germline, CDR1 is SGHVS and CDR2 FQNEAQ. V was pared by 4 bases and J by 5 bases, with 14 bases between. This CDR3 has 15 residues.

The chain has TRBV6-5 and TRBJ2-5; TRBD1 aligns across 8 bases. The trim removed 4 bases at V and 3 bases at J, leaving 4 bases unmatched. The CDR3 runs to 14 residues. Germline V CDR1 and CDR2: MNHEY, SVGAGI. CDR3 amino acids: CASSSPGQEETQYF. In DNA, the CDR3 is TGTGCCAGCAGTTCCCCGGGACAGGAAGAGACCCAGTACTTC.

V is TRBV19 and J is TRBJ1-2, with D possibly TRBD1 on 5 matching bases. V was cut by 4 bases and J by 4 bases, with 16 bases left in between. Germline V lookup: CDR1 LNHDA, CDR2 SQIVND (reference sequence). This CDR3 spans 15 amino acids. The CDR3: CASSTTGNLRYGYTF. DNA for the CDR3: TGTGCCAGTAGTACAACAGGAAACCTTCGCTATGGCTACACCTTC. The entire variable domain, with the rest obtained from reference TRBV19 and TRBJ1-2, is as follows: DGGITQSPKYLFRKEGQNVTLSCEQNLNHDAMYWYRQDPGQGLRLIYYSQIVNDFQKGDIAEGYSVSREKKESFPLTVTSAQKNPTAFYLCASSTTGNLRYGYTFGSGTRLTVV.

This clone was seen only a few times. The rearrangement links TRBV18 to TRBJ1-3; D uncertain. CDR3 length equals 13 residues. V was clipped by 7 bases and J by 4 bases, with 11 bases between them. The V gene's germline CDR1 is KGHSH and CDR2 LQKENI. The CDR3 DNA reads as TGTGCCAGCTGCGCGCTGGGGGGAAACACCATATATTTT. It codes for CASCALGGNTIYF.

The table lists this clone with a few counts. The chain uses TRBV7-8 and TRBJ2-7, with TRBD1 matching over 9 bases. The germline gives CDR1 SGHVS, CDR2 FQNEAQ. Losses at the gene ends were 5 bases for V and 4 bases for J; bases not matched to a gene: 12. The CDR3 consists of 16 residues. The CDR3 DNA is TGTGCCAGCAGCAAAGGGAGGGACAGGGCGAGGTACGAGCAGTACTTC. Its translation: CASSKGRDRARYEQYF. The full variable domain, rest sourced from reference TRBV7-8 and TRBJ2-7, is GAGVSQSPRYKVAKRGQDVALRCDPISGHVSLFWYQQALGQGPEFLTYFQNEAQLDKSGLPSDRFFAERPEGSVSTLKIQRTQQEDSAVYLCASSKGRDRARYEQYFGPGTRLTVT.

V usage is TRBV13 and J usage is TRBJ1-5; D might be TRBD1 (5 bases). The ends were cut back, 4 bases at V and 5 bases at J, with 6 bases in the middle. There are 12 residues in the CDR3. Germline values: CDR1 PRHDT, CDR2 FYEKMQ (reference sequence). DNA for the CDR3: TGTGCCAGCAGCTACAGGTATCAGCCCCAGCATTTT. This gives the protein CASSYRYQPQHF.